This T cell receptor (beta chain) was identified in a study of OX40 agonist ivuxolimab in advanced cancers. Study-wide background: Patients with hepatocellular carcinoma, melanoma, renal cell or head and neck cancer made up the dose-escalation patients.

Here immunoSEQ multiplex PCR was the method, and the copy in TCRdb shows in-frame clones only, minus some. This sample yields 55,000 to 90,000 clones, of which about 91% are seen a single time; about 0.9% belongs to the top ten. Study results and limitations: The average count of expanded clones was higher among CD8+ T cells than among CD4+.

The CDR3 totals 17 residues. The V gene end was trimmed by 4 bases and the J gene end by 2 bases; junction bases not matched to a gene: 9. Germline V gene sequence: CDR1 LGHNA, CDR2 YSLEER. As regards this clone: Its antigen is undetermined.

The specimen comprised CD4+ or CD8+ T cells sorted from blood, sampled in a trial of the OX40 agonist ivuxolimab. This chain links TRBV4-3 with TRBJ1-3, with 9 bases matching TRBD1. This sequence was found in an adult with an advanced solid tumor such as melanoma, head and neck, liver or kidney cancer. The CDR3 reads CASSPTGQGKTGNTIYF. The CDR3 region has the DNA TGCGCCAGCAGCCCCACGGGACAGGGAAAGACTGGAAACACCATATATTTT.